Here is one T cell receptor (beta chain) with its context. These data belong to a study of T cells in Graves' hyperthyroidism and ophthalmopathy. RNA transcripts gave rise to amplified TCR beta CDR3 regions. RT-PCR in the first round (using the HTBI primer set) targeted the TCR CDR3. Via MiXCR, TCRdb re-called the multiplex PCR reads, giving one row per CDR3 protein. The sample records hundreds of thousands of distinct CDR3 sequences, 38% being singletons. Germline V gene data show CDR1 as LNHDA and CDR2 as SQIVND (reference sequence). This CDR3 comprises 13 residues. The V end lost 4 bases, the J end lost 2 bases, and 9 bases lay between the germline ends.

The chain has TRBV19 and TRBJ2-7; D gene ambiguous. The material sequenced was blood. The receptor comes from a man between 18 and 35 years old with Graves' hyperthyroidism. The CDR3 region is CASSSGHTYEQYF. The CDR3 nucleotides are TGTGCCAGTAGTAGCGGTCACACCTACGAGCAGTACTTC.